A selection of T cell receptor beta chains follows, all from one sample in a study of blood T cell repertoires in COVID-19. Assay used: immunoSEQ multiplex PCR; TCRdb lists only in-frame clones, some missing. The repertoire holds over 100,000 clones, with over 75% as singletons. The sequenced sample was peripheral blood. The receptor set was obtained from a man aged 80 or over with acute or convalescent COVID-19. CDR3s include the opening cysteine and the closing phenylalanine or tryptophan. The D gene is left open where the match is weak. Only part of the rows carry a size: once, few, many, or a class if the clone is expanded.

d_gene	abundance	v_gene	len	j_gene	CDR3aa	CDR3nt
TRBD1	NA	TRBV27	15	TRBJ1-2	CASSLSSRQGEGYTF	TGTGCCAGCAGTTTATCCTCAAGACAGGGTGAAGGCTACACCTTC
NA	NA	TRBV5-1	14	TRBJ1-5	CASSLGEGNQPQHF	TGCGCCAGCAGCTTGGGGGAGGGCAATCAGCCCCAGCATTTT
TRBD1	NA	TRBV3-1/TRBV3-2	19	TRBJ2-1	CASSQDLRTARGLFDEQFF	TGTGCCAGCAGCCAAGATCTTCGTACGGCCAGGGGGTTGTTCGATGAGCAGTTCTTC
NA	NA	TRBV18	13	TRBJ1-1	CASSPGGPTEAFF	TGTGCCAGCTCACCAGGAGGGCCCACTGAAGCTTTCTTT
NA	once	TRBV5-1	15	TRBJ2-3	CASSPDMPSTDTQYF	TGCGCCAGCAGTCCGGACATGCCTAGCACAGATACGCAGTATTTT
TRBD1	NA	TRBV19	15	TRBJ1-1	CASNRGQSENTEAFF	TGTGCCAGTAATAGGGGACAGTCCGAGAACACTGAAGCTTTCTTT
NA	NA	TRBV5-5	16	TRBJ2-7	CASRLLAGVSSYEQYF	TGTGCCAGCAGACTACTAGCTGGAGTAAGCTCCTACGAGCAGTACTTC
TRBD1	few	TRBV5-1	15	TRBJ1-4	CASSLEGQGSEKLFF	TGCGCCAGCAGCTTGGAGGGACAGGGGAGTGAAAAACTGTTTTTT
NA	NA	TRBV7-8	14	TRBJ1-2	CASSLHQGNYGYTF	TGTGCCAGCAGCTTACATCAGGGAAACTATGGCTACACCTTC
TRBD1	NA	TRBV7-9	15	TRBJ1-5	CASSWGQGGNQPQHF	TGTGCCAGCAGCTGGGGACAGGGTGGAAATCAGCCCCAGCATTTT
TRBD1	NA	TRBV3-1/TRBV3-2	15	TRBJ1-2	CASSQDPGQNYGYTF	TGTGCCAGCAGCCAAGATCCGGGACAGAACTATGGCTACACCTTC
NA	NA	TRBV2	13	TRBJ2-3	CASRVQGTDTQYF	TGTGCCAGCAGGGTACAGGGCACAGATACGCAGTATTTT
NA	NA	TRBV5-1	12	TRBJ1-2	CASSFEGGGYTF	TGCGCCAGCAGCTTCGAAGGGGGAGGCTACACCTTC
TRBD2	NA	TRBV7-2	16	TRBJ2-2	CASSLFLAGATGELFF	TGTGCCAGCAGCTTATTCCTAGCGGGAGCTACCGGGGAGCTGTTTTTT
NA	NA	TRBV2	14	TRBJ1-1	CASSYRTVGTEAFF	TGTGCCAGCAGTTATAGGACTGTGGGCACTGAAGCTTTCTTT
TRBD1	NA	TRBV10-1	14	TRBJ1-6	CASSELYRGSPLHF	TGCGCCAGCAGTGAGTTGTACAGGGGATCACCCCTCCACTTT
TRBD1	NA	TRBV10-3	12	TRBJ2-5	CAAGTVQETQYF	TGTGCCGCCGGGACAGTTCAAGAGACCCAGTACTTC
NA	NA	TRBV10-2	13	TRBJ2-1	CASIESVYNEQFF	TGCGCCAGCATAGAATCGGTTTACAATGAGCAGTTCTTC
TRBD1	few	TRBV2	15	TRBJ1-1	CASTYLGTENTEAFF	TGTGCCAGCACCTACCTAGGGACAGAGAACACTGAAGCTTTCTTT
TRBD2	NA	TRBV9	17	TRBJ2-1	CASSVEVGTRAYNEQFF	TGTGCCAGCAGCGTAGAGGTGGGGACTAGAGCTTACAATGAGCAGTTCTTC
NA	NA	TRBV27	15	TRBJ1-4	CASSLLRGAGEKLFF	TGTGCCAGCAGTTTATTGCGGGGGGCTGGGGAAAAACTGTTTTTT
TRBD1	NA	TRBV4-2	16	TRBJ2-3	CASSQDLGQGEDTQYF	TGTGCCAGCAGCCAAGATCTGGGACAGGGGGAAGATACGCAGTATTTT
NA	NA	TRBV19	14	TRBJ1-6	CASAGYPYNSPLHF	TGTGCCAGCGCAGGGTACCCCTATAATTCACCCCTCCACTTT
NA	NA	TRBV7-3	13	TRBJ2-1	CASSLNNYNEQFF	TGTGCCAGCAGCTTAAACAACTACAATGAGCAGTTCTTC
TRBD1	NA	TRBV12-3/TRBV12-4	13	TRBJ1-2	CASRTGGGYGYTF	TGTGCCAGCAGGACAGGGGGAGGTTATGGCTACACCTTC
NA	NA	TRBV7-9	12	TRBJ1-6	CASSLSNSPLHF	TGTGCCAGCAGCTTAAGCAATTCACCCCTCCACTTT
TRBD2	NA	TRBV10-1	17	TRBJ2-3	CASSGLAGGSSTDTQYF	TGCGCCAGCAGTGGACTAGCGGGGGGTTCTAGCACAGATACGCAGTATTTT
NA	NA	TRBV24-1	12	TRBJ1-5	CATSDSGQPQHF	TGTGCCACCAGTGATTCAGGTCAGCCCCAGCATTTT
NA	NA	TRBV28	15	TRBJ1-1	CASNLQGPMNTEAFF	TGTGCCAGCAACTTACAGGGACCTATGAACACTGAAGCTTTCTTT
NA	once	TRBV2	16	TRBJ1-5	CASSGATGGRNQPQHF	TGTGCCAGCAGTGGGGCTACGGGGGGCCGAAATCAGCCCCAGCATTTT
NA	NA	TRBV15	15	TRBJ2-5	CATSRDSSLQETQYF	TGTGCCACCAGCAGAGATAGTTCCCTCCAAGAGACCCAGTACTTC
NA	NA	TRBV21-1	21	TRBJ1-6	CASSTQWTGGTSLSYNSPLHF	TGTGCCAGCAGCACCCAATGGACAGGGGGCACCTCACTCTCCTATAATTCACCCCTCCACTTT
NA	once	TRBV29-1	14	TRBJ1-2	CSVRLTGVSYGYTF	TGCAGCGTTCGATTGACGGGTGTCAGCTATGGCTACACCTTC
NA	NA	TRBV15	14	TRBJ1-2	CATSRELGDDGYTF	TGTGCCACCAGCAGAGAATTGGGAGACGATGGCTACACCTTC
NA	NA	TRBV3-1/TRBV3-2	13	TRBJ1-1	CASSAQGNTEAFF	TGTGCCAGCAGCGCTCAGGGGAACACTGAAGCTTTCTTT
TRBD2	few	TRBV5-4	15	TRBJ2-5	CASSSVGTSEETQYF	TGTGCCAGCAGCTCGGTTGGGACTAGCGAAGAGACCCAGTACTTC